The next 30 T cell receptor beta chains were all read from a single sample in a study of OX40 agonist ivuxolimab in advanced cancers. Some clones are missing from TCRdb's copy, which holds only in-frame ones; the method was immunoSEQ multiplex PCR. The sample yields roughly 61,000 clones, about nine tenths seen once. Sequences were derived from CD4+ or CD8+ T cells sorted from blood, sampled in a trial of the OX40 agonist ivuxolimab. Receptors originate from an adult with an advanced solid tumor such as melanoma, head and neck, liver or kidney cancer.

The V call is TRBV9, the J call TRBJ2-3; TRBD2 matches 12 bases. Germline loops: CDR1 SGDLS, CDR2 YYNGEE. The CDR3 spans 16 residues. J lost 3 bases, V lost 3 bases, and 5 bases had no gene match. CDR3 amino acids: CASSGRGLAGTDTQYF. The DNA for the CDR3 is TGTGCCAGCAGCGGTAGAGGACTAGCGGGAACAGATACGCAGTATTTT. The full variable domain, in which reference TRBV9 and TRBJ2-3 provide the parts outside the CDR3, is DSGVTQTPKHLITATGQRVTLRCSPRSGDLSVYWYQQSLDQGLQFLIQYYNGEERAKGNILERFSAQQFPDLHSELNLSSLELGDSALYFCASSGRGLAGTDTQYFGPGTRLTVL.

This clone was recorded once. The chain employs TRBV27 and TRBJ1-1; 7 bases align to TRBD1. V shed 5 bases and J 6 bases; nucleotides not matched to a gene: 6. This CDR3 spans 13 amino acids. Germline V gives CDR1 MNHEY, CDR2 SMNVEV (reference sequence). The CDR3 nucleotides are TGTGCCAGCAGTCCTATACAGGGGCCTGAAGCTTTCTTT. This gives the protein CASSPIQGPEAFF.

The chain joins TRBV19 to TRBJ1-1; perhaps TRBD1 as D (6 bases). This CDR3 contains 14 residues. The V end was cut by 2 bases, the J end by 7 bases, with 14 bases between. Germline values: CDR1 LNHDA, CDR2 SQIVND (reference sequence). The CDR3 sequence: CASSIPTGTNEAFF. Here the CDR3 DNA reads TGTGCCAGTAGTATACCTACAGGGACGAATGAAGCTTTCTTT.

This sequence joins TRBV29-1 and TRBJ2-3; D uncertain. Germline assignment: CDR1 SQVTM and CDR2 ANQGSEA. Deletions cut 4 bases from V and 5 bases from J, with 10 bases between. The CDR3 loop spans 12 amino acids. CDR3 sequence (DNA): TGCAGCGTTGTGGGGTTGGAAGATACGCAGTATTTT. This sequence encodes CSVVGLEDTQYF.

The count of this clone is one. The genes are TRBV7-2 and TRBJ2-3; D is undetermined. This CDR3 comprises 12 residues. CDR1 SGHTA and CDR2 FQGNSA come from the germline V gene. Trimming took 3 bases from V and 2 from J, leaving 3 bases between them. For the CDR3, the DNA is TGTGCCAGCAGCTTCCACACAGATACGCAGTATTTT. Translating it yields CASSFHTDTQYF.

V is TRBV30 and J is TRBJ1-6; no firm D call. The CDR3 contains 13 residues. Trimming pared 0 bases from V and 7 bases from J, leaving 7 bases between. The germline V gene encodes CDR1 GTSNPN and CDR2 SVGIG (reference sequence). The CDR3 DNA is TGTGCCTGGAGTGTATCAGGAAATTCACCCCTCCACTTT. Encoded protein: CAWSVSGNSPLHF.

The chain links TRBV13 to TRBJ2-3; 8 bases match TRBD2. Per the germline V gene, CDR1 is PRHDT and CDR2 is FYEKMQ (reference sequence). J gave up 2 bases and V 4 bases, and 8 bases lay outside the gene matches. This CDR3 is built from 16 residues. DNA for the CDR3: TGTGCCAGCAGCTCTCTACGGACTAGCCTCACAGATACGCAGTATTTT. Translation gives CASSSLRTSLTDTQYF.

The CDR3 coding sequence is TGTGCCAGCAGTCCTATAGCGGGAGCCCAAGAGACCCAGTACTTC. Translation gives CASSPIAGAQETQYF. This chain connects TRBV27 to TRBJ2-5; 9 bases align to TRBD2. Trimming cost V 5 bases and J 1 base; bases outside gene matches: 5. This CDR3 has 15 amino acids. The germline V gene encodes CDR1 MNHEY and CDR2 SMNVEV (reference sequence).

The J gene is TRBJ1-4, the V gene TRBV6-5, with a weak D call TRBD1 (5 bases). Trimming cost V 0 bases and J 5 bases, with 13 bases left between them. Germline V lookup: CDR1 MNHEY, CDR2 SVGAGI. The CDR3 is 16 residues long. The CDR3 DNA is TGTGCCAGCAGTTACTCGACGCGGGACGTAAATGAAAAACTGTTTTTT. Its translation is CASSYSTRDVNEKLFF.

The CDR3 protein is CASSFTGEGETQYF. As DNA, the CDR3 is TGTGCCAGCAGCTTCACAGGGGAGGGGGAGACCCAGTACTTC. The gene calls are TRBV9 and TRBJ2-5; either TRBD1 or TRBD2 may supply D (7 bases each). Germline values: CDR1 SGDLS, CDR2 YYNGEE. V dropped 4 bases and J dropped 5 bases, with 15 bases sitting between them. The CDR3 extends over 14 amino acids. Drawing the rest from reference TRBV9 and TRBJ2-5, the complete variable domain is DSGVTQTPKHLITATGQRVTLRCSPRSGDLSVYWYQQSLDQGLQFLIQYYNGEERAKGNILERFSAQQFPDLHSELNLSSLELGDSALYFCASSFTGEGETQYFGPGTRLLVL.

V gene TRBV4-1 combines with J gene TRBJ1-2; TRBD1 is a possible D gene (5 bases). Looked up from germline, CDR1 is MGHRA and CDR2 is YSYEKL. V was pared by 1 base and J by 6 bases, with 15 bases between. The CDR3 has 15 residues. CDR3 protein: CASSQVGRANDGYTF. Here the CDR3 DNA reads TGCGCCAGCAGCCAAGTGGGGCGGGCGAACGATGGCTACACCTTC.

This clone was found once. The junction and the germline gene differ at one end; a read error may be behind it. The V gene is TRBV7-7, the J gene TRBJ2-5; weak D call: TRBD1 (6 bases). This CDR3 is 14 amino acids long. Germline CDR1 is SSHAT and CDR2 is FNYEAQ (reference sequence). This CDR3 reads CASSLTGPAETQYF. The CDR3, as DNA: TGTGCTAGCAGCTTGACAGGCCCCGCGGAGACCCAGTACTTC.

The chain links TRBV5-6 to TRBJ2-6; tentatively, D is TRBD1 or TRBD2 (5 bases each). Germline loops: CDR1 SGHDT, CDR2 YYEEEE. The CDR3 runs to 16 residues. With 4 bases removed from V and 0 bases from J, the gap between germline ends came to 11 bases. The CDR3 DNA is TGTGCCAGCAGCAAGGGACGCAACTCTGGGGCCAACGTCCTGACTTTC. Protein product: CASSKGRNSGANVLTF.

This chain links TRBV28 with TRBJ1-1, with 8 bases aligning to TRBD1. The trim removed 5 bases at V and 8 bases at J, leaving 7 bases unmatched. Germline V gene sequence: CDR1 MDHEN, CDR2 SYDVKM. The CDR3 length is 13 residues. CDR3 DNA: TGTGCCAGCAGTAACACAGGGGGTCGCGAAGCTTTCTTT. Protein product: CASSNTGGREAFF.

CDR3 in DNA: TGTGCCAGCAGCTTGACAAGAGAGGGGGATAGGACTGAAGCTTTCTTT. Its protein product is CASSLTREGDRTEAFF. The V gene is TRBV5-6, the J gene TRBJ1-1; a weak D match, TRBD1 (6 bases). Germline CDR1 is SGHDT and CDR2 is YYEEEE. The V end lost 1 base, the J end lost 5 bases, and 18 bases lay between the germline ends. The CDR3 loop spans 16 amino acids.

The V and J genes are TRBV4-2 and TRBJ1-1, with 9 positions matching TRBD1. Germline-derived CDR1 and CDR2 are LGHNA and YNFKEQ. The ends lost 4 bases at V and 0 bases at J; junction bases unmatched: 6. The CDR3 runs 16 residues. DNA of the CDR3: TGTGCCAGCAGCCCCCGGACAGGGGATGTGAACACTGAAGCTTTCTTT. Protein sequence: CASSPRTGDVNTEAFF.

The J gene is TRBJ2-6, the V gene TRBV10-3; weak D call: TRBD1 (6 bases). The germline V and J ends were trimmed by 0 bases and 0 bases, with 12 bases remaining between them. There are 18 residues in the CDR3. Germline V gene lookup returns CDR1 ENHRY and CDR2 SYGVKD. CDR3 loop: CAISESAGEISGANVLTF. In nucleotides, the CDR3 is TGTGCCATCAGTGAGTCGGCAGGGGAAATCTCTGGGGCCAACGTCCTGACTTTC.

The chain combines TRBV6-5 with TRBJ2-4, with D possibly TRBD1 on 5 matching bases. This CDR3 has 14 amino acids. Trimming shortened V by 0 bases and J by 8 bases, and 11 bases separated the two germline ends. Germline loops: CDR1 MNHEY, CDR2 SVGAGI. CDR3 protein: CASSYSGVGDIQYF. CDR3 in DNA: TGTGCCAGCAGTTACTCAGGGGTAGGGGACATTCAGTACTTC.

The chain has TRBV4-3 and TRBJ2-1; 7 bases match TRBD1. The CDR3 spans 17 residues. CDR1 LGHNA and CDR2 YSLEER come from the germline V gene. The junction had 5 bases not matched to a gene; V was cut back by 0 bases and J by 0 bases. The CDR3 protein is CASSQETGPNSYNEQFF. CDR3 in DNA: TGCGCCAGCAGCCAAGAGACAGGGCCAAACTCCTACAATGAGCAGTTCTTC.

As for this clone: The same CDR3 is also encoded by other DNA sequences in this sample. DNA for the CDR3: TGTGCCTGGAGTGTATTGACTGAAGCTTTCTTT. Protein: CAWSVLTEAFF. The V gene is TRBV30, the J gene TRBJ1-1; D unresolved. There are 11 residues in the CDR3. V was cut by 0 bases and J by 5 bases, with 4 bases left in between. Germline CDR1 reads GTSNPN; CDR2 reads SVGIG (reference sequence).

V is TRBV11-3 and J is TRBJ2-7; D not resolved. The CDR3 has 12 residues. V was trimmed by 2 bases and J by 3 bases, leaving 5 bases between them. Germline lookup yields CDR1 SGHNT and CDR2 YENEEA. CDR3 in DNA: TGTGCCAGCAGCTTATGGGACTACGAGCAGTACGTC. It codes for CASSLWDYEQYV.

This clone was counted a few times. The gene calls are TRBV4-3 and TRBJ2-3, with 9 positions matching TRBD1. CDR3 length equals 16 residues. Trimming cost V 1 base and J 4 bases; bases outside gene matches: 6. Germline V lookup: CDR1 LGHNA, CDR2 YSLEER. The CDR3 loop reads CASSQGYGTGSDTQYF. The CDR3 DNA reads as TGCGCCAGCAGCCAAGGATACGGGACAGGGTCAGATACGCAGTATTTT.

V gene TRBV30 combines with J gene TRBJ2-3; tentatively, D is TRBD2 (7 bases). CDR1 and CDR2 (germline): GTSNPN, SVGIG (reference sequence). The CDR3 has 13 amino acids. Trimming stripped 1 base from V and 4 bases from J, with 9 bases between. For the CDR3, the DNA is TGTGCCTGGAGTGGGGGGGGCGCAGATACGCAGTATTTT. It codes for CAWSGGGADTQYF.

The chain couples TRBV5-5 to TRBJ1-5, with D tentatively TRBD1 (5 bases). The germline V gene encodes CDR1 SGHKS and CDR2 YYEKEE (reference sequence). This CDR3 is 18 amino acids long. The V end was cut by 0 bases, the J end by 1 base, with 17 bases between. Here the CDR3 DNA reads TGTGCCAGCAGCTTGGCGGACATGCTTTCCCTAAGCAATCAGCCCCAGCATTTT. Amino acids: CASSLADMLSLSNQPQHF.

This chain joins TRBV4-2 and TRBJ1-5; 7 bases agree with TRBD1. With V trimmed by 2 bases and J by 3 bases, 4 bases remained unmatched. CDR1 and CDR2 (germline): LGHNA, YNFKEQ. The CDR3 spans 15 residues. CDR3 in amino acids: CASSQTGTVNQPQHF. CDR3 sequence (DNA): TGTGCCAGCAGCCAAACCGGGACAGTCAATCAGCCCCAGCATTTT.

V and J are TRBV6-1 and TRBJ2-1, with 9 bases lining up with TRBD2. The junction had 10 bases not matched to a gene; V was cut back by 1 base and J by 12 bases. Germline CDR1 is MNHNS and CDR2 is SASEGT. This CDR3 spans 15 amino acids. The CDR3 DNA is TGTGCCAGCAGTGAAGTAGGACTAGCGACAAGAGGGCAGTTCTTC. As protein: CASSEVGLATRGQFF.

The rearrangement joins TRBV6-5 to TRBJ1-3, with D tentatively TRBD1 (5 bases). The CDR3 is made up of 15 amino acids. V was pared by 4 bases and J by 8 bases, with 18 bases between. Germline assignment: CDR1 MNHEY and CDR2 SVGAGI. Here the CDR3 reads CASSLGVMSLDTIYF. As DNA, the CDR3 is TGTGCCAGCAGTTTAGGGGTTATGTCGTTAGACACCATATATTTT.

The rearrangement joins TRBV9 to TRBJ2-5; D not resolved. This CDR3 spans 12 amino acids. The germline V and J ends were trimmed by 4 bases and 5 bases, with 9 bases remaining between them. CDR1 and CDR2 from the germline V gene are SGDLS and YYNGEE. The CDR3 nucleotides read TGTGCCAGCAGCCCAGACACGGAGACCCAGTACTTC. Encoded protein: CASSPDTETQYF.

This clone appeared a few times. This sequence joins TRBV9 and TRBJ2-7; D assignment may be TRBD1 or TRBD2 (6 bases each). V was trimmed by 7 bases and J by 7 bases, leaving 12 bases between them. The germline gives CDR1 SGDLS, CDR2 YYNGEE. This CDR3 has 11 amino acids. The chain's CDR3 is CASGGPGEQYF. The DNA for the CDR3 is TGTGCCAGCGGGGGGCCGGGAGAGCAGTACTTC. The variable domain in full, with the rest retrieved from reference TRBV9 and TRBJ2-7, is DSGVTQTPKHLITATGQRVTLRCSPRSGDLSVYWYQQSLDQGLQFLIQYYNGEERAKGNILERFSAQQFPDLHSELNLSSLELGDSALYFCASGGPGEQYFGPGTRLTVT.

The chain is built from TRBV28 and TRBJ1-3, with D perhaps matching TRBD1 (5 bases). CDR1 and CDR2 from the germline V gene are MDHEN and SYDVKM. The CDR3 is 16 residues long. The ends were cut back, 4 bases at V and 0 bases at J, with 13 bases in the middle. CDR3: CASSSPTGFSGNTIYF. DNA for the CDR3: TGTGCCAGCAGTTCCCCAACAGGTTTCTCTGGAAACACCATATATTTT.